A single TCR beta chain is shown here with its context. Authors' methods: Quantification of nucleated cells was approximated via reference gene primer amplification. The repertoire was sequenced with immunoSEQ multiplex PCR; TCRdb's copy has only in-frame clones and lacks some. That table supplies the V and J calls and clone size; D and trimming were determined from the DNA. The sample consists of roughly 190,000 clones, around 87% of them appearing once. The V gene lost 0 bases and the J gene lost 5 bases, with 12 bases spanning the gap. Germline V gene sequence: CDR1 MGHDK, CDR2 SYGVNS. The CDR3 is made up of 15 amino acids. The data stem from a study of blood T cell repertoires in COVID-19. The wider study: Samples representing acute and convalescent COVID-19 were sourced from the United States, Italy and Spain. Nucleic acid was either cDNA or gDNA, and it came from T cells, B-cell-depleted T cells, or PBMCs.

The sequencing sample was made of peripheral blood. The TCR sequence derives from a man aged 18 to 30 with active or convalescent COVID-19. The chain has TRBV25-1 and TRBJ2-3; D perhaps matches TRBD1 (5 bases). CDR3 in amino acids: CASSEYQGTRDTQYF. In DNA, the CDR3 is TGTGCCAGCAGTGAATATCAGGGTACCAGAGATACGCAGTATTTT.